The 30 T cell receptor beta chains below all came from one sample that was sequenced in a study of T-cell reconstitution after alpha-beta-depleted transplantation in children. A TCRbeta library incorporating unique molecular identifiers was prepared. TCRdb ran MiXCR on the PCR reads and lists one entry per CDR3 protein. This sample has about 640,000 distinct CDR3 sequences, with 10% to 15% found just once. The sequenced sample was PBMCs, mostly from graft donor cells, obtained 360 days after TCRalphabeta/CD19-depleted stem cell transplant. These TCRs come from a male patient under 18 who had a stem cell transplant for acute myeloid leukemia, so the T cells may come from the graft donor.

This clonotype was counted ten times or more. The chain joins TRBV9 to TRBJ2-3, with 11 bases that match TRBD2. The CDR3 has 15 amino acids. Germline trimming cut 1 base from V and 3 bases from J; bases unmatched to any gene: 1. Germline CDR1 SGDLS, CDR2 YYNGEE. Here the CDR3 DNA reads TGTGCCAGCAGCGTATTAGCGGGAGGGACAGATACGCAGTATTTT. Translated: CASSVLAGGTDTQYF.

The chain carries TRBV27 and TRBJ1-2; the match to TRBD1 covers 7 bases. In germline, CDR1 is MNHEY, CDR2 SMNVEV (reference sequence). The CDR3 covers 16 residues. With V trimmed by 6 bases and J by 2 bases, 12 bases remained unmatched. In nucleotides, the CDR3 is TGTGCCAGCAGGATTCAGGGGGGAATAGCAAACTATGGCTACACCTTC. It translates to CASRIQGGIANYGYTF.

As to this clonotype: At one boundary the junction diverges from the germline segment, which might be a read error. The chain combines TRBV25-1 with TRBJ2-5; 7 bases match TRBD1. This CDR3 has 16 residues. Per germline, CDR1 MGHDK and CDR2 SYGVNS. The CDR3 sequence is CASSEPSRQGGETEYF. In DNA form, the CDR3 reads TGTGCCAGCAGTGAACCCTCTCGACAGGGTGGAGAGACCGAGTACTTC.

This clonotype has only a few counts. V gene TRBV4-2 combines with J gene TRBJ2-1; 9 bases are shared with TRBD2. V trimming: 1 base; J trimming: 6 bases; junction bases outside the gene matches: 13. Looked up from germline, CDR1 is LGHNA and CDR2 is YNFKEQ. There are 18 residues in the CDR3. This CDR3 reads CASSQALLAGGASNEQFF. The CDR3 DNA reads TGTGCCAGCAGCCAAGCCCTACTAGCGGGTGGGGCTAGCAATGAGCAGTTCTTC.

This clonotype has ten or more counts. The chain recombines TRBV30 with TRBJ2-1, with D possibly matching TRBD2 (5 bases). With 2 bases removed from V and 2 bases from J, the gap between germline ends came to 13 bases. CDR3 length: 15 amino acids. Germline V gives CDR1 GTSNPN, CDR2 SVGIG (reference sequence). The CDR3 sequence: CAWSHSVLPYNEQFF. CDR3 DNA sequence: TGTGCCTGGAGTCATAGCGTACTCCCCTACAATGAGCAGTTCTTC.

This clonotype came up a few times. This chain links TRBV28 with TRBJ2-1; 8 nucleotides agree with TRBD2. The CDR3 is made up of 16 amino acids. The J segment lost 7 bases and the V segment lost 5 bases, leaving 13 bases of the junction unmatched. Germline assignment: CDR1 MDHEN and CDR2 SYDVKM. The CDR3 here is CASSVHPGLVGNEQFF. In nucleotides, the CDR3 is TGTGCCAGCAGTGTACACCCGGGACTAGTCGGGAATGAGCAGTTCTTC.

This clonotype was recorded many times. The J gene is TRBJ1-3, the V gene TRBV20-1, with unresolved D. V dropped 4 bases and J dropped 0 bases, with 10 bases sitting between them. Per germline, CDR1 DFQATT and CDR2 SNEGSKA (reference sequence). The CDR3 extends over 14 amino acids. CDR3 coding DNA: TGCAGTGCTAACCCAGGCAACTCTGGAAACACCATATATTTT. Translation gives CSANPGNSGNTIYF.

This clonotype was counted many times. The chain carries TRBV28 and TRBJ2-1; no reliable D call. The CDR3 totals 12 residues. V was trimmed by 11 bases and J by 0 bases, leaving 8 bases between them. Germline lookup yields CDR1 MDHEN and CDR2 SYDVKM. The CDR3 is CALRDSYNEQFF. The CDR3, as DNA: TGTGCCCTTCGCGACTCCTACAATGAGCAGTTCTTC.

A few counts support this clonotype. Here the CDR3 reads CASRLTGSGYEQYF. In DNA, the CDR3 is TGTGCCAGCAGATTGACAGGGTCAGGCTACGAGCAGTACTTC. The V gene is TRBV11-2, the J gene TRBJ2-7; 7 bases agree with TRBD1. Per germline, CDR1 SGHAT and CDR2 FQNNGV. This CDR3 is built from 14 residues. Unmatched junction bases numbered 8, after V lost 6 bases and J lost 3 bases.

This chain uses TRBV11-2 with TRBJ2-3, with 7 bases matching TRBD1. Germline CDR1 reads SGHAT; CDR2 reads FQNNGV. This CDR3 has 13 residues. Unmatched junction bases numbered 8, after V lost 7 bases and J lost 7 bases. In nucleotides, the CDR3 is TGTGCCAGCACCCTACAGGGGCGCTATACGCAGTATTTT. Protein: CASTLQGRYTQYF. Supplemented by reference TRBV11-2 and TRBJ2-3, the full variable domain reads EAGVAQSPRYKIIEKRQSVAFWCNPISGHATLYWYQQILGQGPKLLIQFQNNGVVDDSQLPKDRFSAERLKGVDSTLKIQPAKLEDSAVYLCASTLQGRYTQYFGPGTRLTVL.

This clonotype has more than one count but fewer than ten. V gene TRBV25-1 combines with J gene TRBJ2-7, with 8 nucleotides matching TRBD2. The CDR3 has 18 amino acids. Trimming cost V 6 bases and J 2 bases; bases outside gene matches: 18. Germline assignment: CDR1 MGHDK and CDR2 SYGVNS. CDR3 nucleotide sequence: TGTGCCAGCAGCCCATGGGGGGCTAGCGGGCGCCTGCCCTACGAGCAGTACTTC. This gives the protein CASSPWGASGRLPYEQYF.

This clonotype was observed a handful of times. This rearrangement joins TRBV14 to TRBJ2-3; TRBD2 aligns across 14 bases. J was trimmed by 12 bases and V by 6 bases; bases with no gene match: 5. This CDR3 is built from 13 residues. Germline CDR1 reads SGHDN; CDR2 reads FVKESK. CDR3: CASRGTSGRSQYF. The CDR3 nucleotides are TGTGCCAGCAGAGGGACTAGCGGGAGAAGTCAGTATTTT.

The chain employs TRBV6-6 and TRBJ1-5, with D perhaps TRBD1 (5 bases). The CDR3 has 9 residues. CDR1 MNHNY and CDR2 SVGAGI come from the germline V gene (reference sequence). The V gene lost 11 bases and the J gene lost 11 bases, with 10 bases spanning the gap. The CDR3 DNA reads TGTGCCGCAGGGCAGTCCCAGCATTTT. Protein sequence: CAAGQSQHF.

This chain links TRBV12-3 or TRBV12-4 with TRBJ1-1; 8 positions match TRBD1. V dropped 5 bases and J dropped 4; count of bases not matched to a gene: 9. The length of the CDR3 is 15 residues. The CDR3 DNA is TGTGCCAGCAGTCGCTCGGGGACAGGCTTCACTGAAGCTTTCTTT. It yields the protein CASSRSGTGFTEAFF.

The chain is built from TRBV7-2 and TRBJ2-7, with D perhaps TRBD2 (6 bases). Germline CDR1 reads SGHTA; CDR2 reads FQGNSA. The CDR3 runs to 14 residues. The germline V and J ends were trimmed by 1 base and 6 bases, with 13 bases remaining between them. The CDR3 region has the DNA TGTGCCAGCAGCTTAGTGGGGGGAGACTCCGAGCAGTACTTC. Protein: CASSLVGGDSEQYF.

This clonotype was recorded a few times. The CDR3 spells CSALSLAGIVEQFF. CDR3 bases: TGCAGTGCCCTGTCCCTAGCGGGAATTGTTGAGCAGTTCTTC. V is TRBV20-1 and J is TRBJ2-1; the match to TRBD2 covers 9 bases. Trimming cost V 6 bases and J 9 bases; bases outside gene matches: 12. Germline CDR1 is DFQATT and CDR2 is SNEGSKA (reference sequence). This CDR3 comprises 14 residues.

This clonotype came up a few times. The rearrangement joins TRBV4-3 to TRBJ2-2; no clear D. The CDR3 totals 12 residues. CDR1 and CDR2 from the germline V gene are LGHNA and YSLEER. V dropped 4 bases and J dropped 7 bases, with 7 bases sitting between them. CDR3: CASSRSVGELFF. For the CDR3, the DNA is TGCGCCAGCAGCCGCTCAGTCGGGGAGCTGTTTTTT.

This clonotype was detected many times. The rearrangement links TRBV4-3 to TRBJ2-1; tentative D call: TRBD1 (5 bases). This CDR3 is built from 14 residues. Per germline, CDR1 LGHNA and CDR2 YSLEER. Trimming left V 2 bases short and J 0 bases short, with 5 bases between. The CDR3 is CASSQQGSYNEQFF. DNA for the CDR3: TGCGCCAGCAGCCAACAGGGCTCCTACAATGAGCAGTTCTTC.

The genes are TRBV29-1 and TRBJ1-2, with a weak D call TRBD1 (6 bases). V was pared by 4 bases and J by 3 bases, with 18 bases between. Germline V gives CDR1 SQVTM, CDR2 ANQGSEA. The CDR3 sequence is 15 residues long. DNA for the CDR3: TGCAGCGTTGCCGTCCCGCGGGGGGCGGACTATGGCTACACCTTC. Translation gives CSVAVPRGADYGYTF.

At least ten counts were recorded for this clonotype. The rearrangement joins TRBV7-2 to TRBJ2-1; 14 bases match TRBD2. The trim removed 2 bases at V and 2 bases at J, leaving 8 bases unmatched. Germline loops: CDR1 SGHTA, CDR2 FQGNSA. The CDR3 contains 19 residues. DNA for the CDR3: TGTGCCAGCAGCTTACCCAGGACTAGCGGGAGGCTACCCTACAATGAGCAGTTCTTC. The encoded protein is CASSLPRTSGRLPYNEQFF. The full variable domain, rest sourced from reference TRBV7-2 and TRBJ2-1, is GAGVSQSPSNKVTEKGKDVELRCDPISGHTALYWYRQSLGQGLEFLIYFQGNSAPDKSGLPSDRFSAERTGGSVSTLTIQRTQQEDSAVYLCASSLPRTSGRLPYNEQFFGPGTRLTVL.

This clonotype was detected only a few times. This sequence joins TRBV3-1 and TRBJ2-3, with 13 bases that match TRBD2. Germline CDR1 and CDR2: LGHDT and YNNKEL (reference sequence). V lost 4 bases and J lost 4; bases outside the gene matches: 11. This CDR3 region has 18 residues. The CDR3 reads CASSLRLAGGPSADTQYF. CDR3 in DNA: TGTGCCAGCAGCCTCCGACTAGCGGGAGGCCCTTCGGCAGATACGCAGTATTTT.

V usage is TRBV20-1 and J usage is TRBJ2-5, with D maybe TRBD1 (6 bases). This CDR3 has 13 amino acids. CDR1 and CDR2 (germline): DFQATT, SNEGSKA (reference sequence). The ends were cut back, 6 bases at V and 2 bases at J, with 13 bases in the middle. This chain's CDR3 is CSAPRTVQETQYF. The CDR3 DNA reads TGCAGTGCCCCCAGGACAGTTCAAGAGACCCAGTACTTC.

This clonotype was counted only a few times. The CDR3 region is CSVELHQGVLSTDTQYF. In DNA, the CDR3 is TGCAGCGTTGAACTACATCAAGGCGTCCTGAGCACAGATACGCAGTATTTT. The chain uses TRBV29-1 and TRBJ2-3; D remains unclear. Germline V gives CDR1 SQVTM, CDR2 ANQGSEA. The CDR3 is 17 residues long. Between the trimmed V and J ends, which lost 2 bases and 0 bases, there was a span of 18 bases.

J is TRBJ1-6 and V is TRBV12-3 or TRBV12-4; D ambiguous. CDR3 size: 11 residues. With 4 bases removed from V and 13 bases from J, the gap between germline ends came to 8 bases. This chain's CDR3 is CASSSIDPLHF. In DNA form, the CDR3 reads TGTGCCAGCAGTTCCATCGACCCCCTCCACTTT.

This clonotype was seen only a few times. This chain uses TRBV10-3 with TRBJ2-3; 9 bases are a match to TRBD2. V was pared by 0 bases and J by 2 bases, with 6 bases of the junction left unmatched. In germline, CDR1 is ENHRY, CDR2 SYGVKD. The CDR3 is made up of 17 amino acids. The CDR3, as DNA: TGTGCCATCAGTGAGTCGGTCGCGGGAGGGGTCACAGATACGCAGTATTTT. Translated, it gives CAISESVAGGVTDTQYF.

The chain combines TRBV5-1 with TRBJ1-1; TRBD1 might be the D (5 bases). The CDR3 is made up of 14 amino acids. Germline CDR1 is SGHRS and CDR2 is YFSETQ. V gave up 3 bases and J gave up 1 base, with 10 bases separating them. The chain's CDR3 is CASSWGFENTEAFF. CDR3 sequence (DNA): TGCGCCAGCAGCTGGGGGTTTGAGAACACTGAAGCTTTCTTT.

The V call is TRBV29-1, the J call TRBJ2-7, with D perhaps matching TRBD2 (7 bases). This CDR3 has 14 amino acids. V was pared by 6 bases and J by 4 bases, with 19 bases between. Per germline, CDR1 SQVTM and CDR2 ANQGSEA. CDR3 nucleotide sequence: TGCAGCGTCATAAGGGACGGGGGGCTGTACGAGCAGTACTTC. It is translated as CSVIRDGGLYEQYF.

This clonotype turned up a few times. The V gene is TRBV19, the J gene TRBJ2-7; 10 bases agree with TRBD2. Germline V gene sequence: CDR1 LNHDA, CDR2 SQIVND (reference sequence). The junction had 8 bases not matched to a gene; V was cut back by 5 bases and J by 1 base. This CDR3 has 16 amino acids. The CDR3, as DNA: TGTGCCAGTAGTTCAGTAACTAGCGGGACTTCCTACGAGCAGTACTTC. It encodes CASSSVTSGTSYEQYF.

In this sample, this clonotype turned up many times. V gene TRBV11-2 combines with J gene TRBJ2-3; 9 nucleotides agree with TRBD2. Trimming removed 2 bases from V and 0 bases from J; junction bases left unmatched: 3. Germline V gives CDR1 SGHAT, CDR2 FQNNGV. This CDR3 has 16 amino acids. This CDR3 reads CASSLRLAASTDTQYF. The CDR3, as DNA: TGTGCCAGCAGCTTAAGACTAGCGGCCAGCACAGATACGCAGTATTTT.

This clonotype was picked up a small number of times. CDR3 DNA: TGTGCCAGCGCCCCTCCGGGACTAGCGGCCACCGGGGAGCTGTTTTTT. This codes for CASAPPGLAATGELFF. The chain carries TRBV28 and TRBJ2-2, with 11 bases matching TRBD2. The CDR3 is 16 amino acids. Trimming cost V 8 bases and J 4 bases; bases outside gene matches: 9. The V gene's germline CDR1 is MDHEN and CDR2 SYDVKM.